Listed below are T cell receptor beta chains from one sample, sequenced in a study of T cell responses to AZD1222 COVID-19 vaccine. Clones were sequenced by immunoSEQ multiplex PCR, and TCRdb holds only the in-frame ones, with some missing. This sample has 130,000 or so clones, with 93% found just once. The input for sequencing was peripheral blood, taken on day 0 of AZD1222 vaccination. The receptors stem from an adult in good health. Each CDR3 is given with its conserved first and last residue. D genes are given only for firm matches. Rows give clone size only sometimes, using once, few, many, or a class for an expanded clone.

cdr3_aa: CASSPNGRTGELFF; cdr3_nt: TGTGCCAGCTCACCGAACGGGAGGACCGGGGAGCTGTTTTTT; d_call: TRBD2; v_call: TRBV18; j_call: TRBJ2-2; clone_size: -
cdr3_aa: CASSAGTGEAGNTIYF; cdr3_nt: TGTGCCAGTAGTGCCGGGACAGGGGAAGCGGGAAACACCATATATTTT; d_call: TRBD1; v_call: TRBV19; j_call: TRBJ1-3; clone_size: -
cdr3_aa: CATSDSRTGQPQHF; cdr3_nt: TGTGCCACCAGTGATTCAAGGACGGGTCAGCCCCAGCATTTT; d_call: -; v_call: TRBV24-1; j_call: TRBJ1-5; clone_size: once
cdr3_aa: CASSFRVGNTIYF; cdr3_nt: TGTGCCAGCAGTTTCAGGGTTGGAAACACCATATATTTT; d_call: -; v_call: TRBV27; j_call: TRBJ1-3; clone_size: -
cdr3_aa: CAWRGTAYYGYTF; cdr3_nt: TGTGCCTGGAGGGGGACAGCCTACTATGGCTACACCTTC; d_call: TRBD1; v_call: TRBV30; j_call: TRBJ1-2; clone_size: -
cdr3_aa: CASSIAPPGNQPQHF; cdr3_nt: TGTGCCAGTAGTATAGCCCCCCCTGGCAATCAGCCCCAGCATTTT; d_call: -; v_call: TRBV19; j_call: TRBJ1-5; clone_size: -
cdr3_aa: CASSETGVRETQYF; cdr3_nt: TGTGCCAGCAGCGAGACAGGGGTGCGAGAGACCCAGTACTTC; d_call: TRBD1; v_call: TRBV7-2; j_call: TRBJ2-5; clone_size: -
cdr3_aa: CAWSQGTDYNSPLHF; cdr3_nt: TGTGCCTGGAGCCAGGGGACAGACTATAATTCACCCCTCCACTTT; d_call: TRBD1; v_call: TRBV30; j_call: TRBJ1-6; clone_size: -
cdr3_aa: CASSFGPGGNTIYF; cdr3_nt: TGTGCCAGCAGCTTTGGACCGGGGGGAAACACCATATATTTT; d_call: -; v_call: TRBV5-4; j_call: TRBJ1-3; clone_size: -
cdr3_aa: CASSLLGGTTSTDTQYF; cdr3_nt: TGTGCCAGCAGCTTATTAGGGGGGACCACTAGCACAGATACGCAGTATTTT; d_call: -; v_call: TRBV7-8; j_call: TRBJ2-3; clone_size: -
cdr3_aa: CASSQDFNRLYGYTF; cdr3_nt: TGCGCCAGCAGCCAAGATTTTAACAGACTCTATGGTTACACCTTC; d_call: -; v_call: TRBV4-3; j_call: TRBJ1-2; clone_size: -
cdr3_aa: CASSLAVLSNQPQHF; cdr3_nt: TGTGCCAGCAGTTTGGCGGTGCTCAGCAATCAGCCCCAGCATTTT; d_call: -; v_call: TRBV28; j_call: TRBJ1-5; clone_size: -
cdr3_aa: CASSEWGQYGYTF; cdr3_nt: TGTGCCAGCAGTGAATGGGGCCAATATGGCTACACCTTC; d_call: -; v_call: TRBV2; j_call: TRBJ1-2; clone_size: -
cdr3_aa: CASSELGDSPLHF; cdr3_nt: TGTGCCAGCAGTGAATTGGGTGATTCACCCCTCCACTTT; d_call: -; v_call: TRBV25-1; j_call: TRBJ1-6; clone_size: -
cdr3_aa: CASSIPPRTGEQYF; cdr3_nt: TGTGCCAGCAGTATACCCCCCCGGACTGGGGAGCAGTACTTC; d_call: -; v_call: TRBV28; j_call: TRBJ2-7; clone_size: -
cdr3_aa: CASSSTTANTEAFF; cdr3_nt: TGTGCCAGCAGTTCGACGACGGCGAACACTGAAGCTTTCTTT; d_call: -; v_call: TRBV27; j_call: TRBJ1-1; clone_size: -
cdr3_aa: CSVQTGGADGYTF; cdr3_nt: TGCAGCGTACAGACTGGGGGGGCTGATGGCTACACCTTC; d_call: -; v_call: TRBV29-1; j_call: TRBJ1-2; clone_size: -
cdr3_aa: CAIKVAGGFSYNSPLHF; cdr3_nt: TGTGCCATCAAGGTGGCAGGGGGCTTCTCCTATAATTCACCCCTCCACTTT; d_call: TRBD1; v_call: TRBV10-3; j_call: TRBJ1-6; clone_size: once
cdr3_aa: CASSMHGNTEAFF; cdr3_nt: TGTGCCAGTAGTATGCACGGAAACACTGAAGCTTTCTTT; d_call: -; v_call: TRBV19; j_call: TRBJ1-1; clone_size: few
cdr3_aa: CASSGRIDQPQHF; cdr3_nt: TGTGCCAGCAGTGGACGGATCGATCAGCCCCAGCATTTT; d_call: -; v_call: TRBV28; j_call: TRBJ1-5; clone_size: -
cdr3_aa: CASSLPRTSIREQYF; cdr3_nt: TGTGCCAGCAGCTTACCCCGGACTAGTATACGCGAGCAGTACTTC; d_call: TRBD2; v_call: TRBV7-8; j_call: TRBJ2-7; clone_size: -
cdr3_aa: CASSEPYHEQYF; cdr3_nt: TGTGCCAGCAGTGAACCCTACCACGAGCAGTACTTC; d_call: -; v_call: TRBV6-1; j_call: TRBJ2-7; clone_size: -
cdr3_aa: CASTLFPEAFF; cdr3_nt: TGTGCCAGCACCCTATTCCCTGAAGCTTTCTTT; d_call: -; v_call: TRBV6-1; j_call: TRBJ1-1; clone_size: -
cdr3_aa: CASAPGSTGNEQFF; cdr3_nt: TGTGCCAGCGCCCCAGGGTCCACGGGCAATGAGCAGTTCTTC; d_call: -; v_call: TRBV18; j_call: TRBJ2-1; clone_size: once
cdr3_aa: CASSTGTYTEAFF; cdr3_nt: TGTGCCAGCAGTACCGGGACGTACACTGAAGCTTTCTTT; d_call: -; v_call: TRBV14; j_call: TRBJ1-1; clone_size: -
cdr3_aa: CATSDFTSGRRNEQFF; cdr3_nt: TGTGCCACCAGTGATTTCACTAGCGGAAGACGGAATGAGCAGTTCTTC; d_call: TRBD2; v_call: TRBV24-1; j_call: TRBJ2-1; clone_size: -
cdr3_aa: CASSFDARFYSYEQYF; cdr3_nt: TGTGCCAGCAGTTTTGATGCTAGGTTCTATTCCTACGAGCAGTACTTC; d_call: -; v_call: TRBV28; j_call: TRBJ2-7; clone_size: -
cdr3_aa: CASSPQGSTLRGNTIYF; cdr3_nt: TGTGCCAGCAGCCCACAGGGCTCAACACTCAGGGGAAACACCATATATTTT; d_call: -; v_call: TRBV9; j_call: TRBJ1-3; clone_size: -
cdr3_aa: CASSPSREDGYTF; cdr3_nt: TGCGCCAGCAGTCCCAGCAGGGAGGATGGCTACACCTTC; d_call: -; v_call: TRBV5-1; j_call: TRBJ1-2; clone_size: few
cdr3_aa: CASSFGPNNEQFF; cdr3_nt: TGTGCCAGCAGCTTCGGCCCCAACAATGAGCAGTTCTTC; d_call: -; v_call: TRBV11-3; j_call: TRBJ2-1; clone_size: -
cdr3_aa: CASSSGRRGEQYF; cdr3_nt: TGTGCCAGCAGCTCGGGACGCCGGGGGGAGCAGTACTTC; d_call: -; v_call: TRBV9; j_call: TRBJ2-7; clone_size: -
cdr3_aa: CASSLDRGTYNEQFF; cdr3_nt: TGTGCCAGCAGCCTAGACAGGGGGACCTACAATGAGCAGTTCTTC; d_call: TRBD1; v_call: TRBV7-9; j_call: TRBJ2-1; clone_size: -
cdr3_aa: CASSDNNRGLYEQYF; cdr3_nt: TGTGCCAGCAGCGACAATAACAGGGGACTTTACGAGCAGTACTTC; d_call: -; v_call: TRBV6-5; j_call: TRBJ2-7; clone_size: -
cdr3_aa: CASKEFITSGNQETQYF; cdr3_nt: TGTGCCAGCAAGGAATTTATAACTAGCGGGAACCAAGAGACCCAGTACTTC; d_call: TRBD2; v_call: TRBV2; j_call: TRBJ2-5; clone_size: -
cdr3_aa: CASSLNSVGAGNTIYF; cdr3_nt: TGTGCCAGCAGCTTAAATTCCGTAGGGGCCGGAAACACCATATATTTT; d_call: -; v_call: TRBV7-2; j_call: TRBJ1-3; clone_size: once
cdr3_aa: CASRGPASGTYEQYF; cdr3_nt: TGTGCCAGCCGGGGGCCGGCTAGCGGAACTTACGAGCAGTACTTC; d_call: -; v_call: TRBV28; j_call: TRBJ2-7; clone_size: -
cdr3_aa: CATSRDPLANYGYTF; cdr3_nt: TGTGCCACCAGCAGAGACCCCCTGGCTAACTATGGCTACACCTTC; d_call: -; v_call: TRBV15; j_call: TRBJ1-2; clone_size: -
cdr3_aa: CASSQGTSGTYEQYF; cdr3_nt: TGTGCCAGCAGCCAGGGGACTAGCGGCACCTACGAGCAGTACTTC; d_call: TRBD2; v_call: TRBV9; j_call: TRBJ2-7; clone_size: -
cdr3_aa: CASSLQGGITDTQYF; cdr3_nt: TGCGCCAGCAGCTTACAGGGAGGGATCACAGATACGCAGTATTTT; d_call: -; v_call: TRBV5-1; j_call: TRBJ2-3; clone_size: -
cdr3_aa: CASTPGGSTSEQYF; cdr3_nt: TGTGCCAGCACCCCGGGAGGGTCGACATCCGAGCAGTACTTC; d_call: TRBD2; v_call: TRBV6-5; j_call: TRBJ2-7; clone_size: -
cdr3_aa: CASSLVAGGRRFF; cdr3_nt: TGTGCCAGCAGTTTAGTGGCGGGGGGCCGACGGTTCTTC; d_call: TRBD2; v_call: TRBV27; j_call: TRBJ2-1; clone_size: -